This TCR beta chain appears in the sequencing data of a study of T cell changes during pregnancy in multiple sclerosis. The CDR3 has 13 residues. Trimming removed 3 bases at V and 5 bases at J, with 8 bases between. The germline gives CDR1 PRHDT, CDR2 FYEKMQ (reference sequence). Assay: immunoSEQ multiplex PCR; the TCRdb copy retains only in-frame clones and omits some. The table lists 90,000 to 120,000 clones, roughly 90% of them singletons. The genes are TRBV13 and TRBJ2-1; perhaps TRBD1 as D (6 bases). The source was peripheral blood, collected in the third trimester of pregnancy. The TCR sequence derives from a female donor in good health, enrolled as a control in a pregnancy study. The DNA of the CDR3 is TGTGCCAGCAGCTTCGGGGACAACAATGAGCAGTTCTTC. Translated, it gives CASSFGDNNEQFF.